This T cell receptor beta chain is from a study of blood T cells in healthy people across ages. With a J-beta primer mix and a sample-barcoded 5' primer, a second PCR ran about 7 to 11 cycles. Each CDR3 protein is one row after TCRdb ran MiXCR on the 5' RACE reads. The repertoire holds about 1.4 million distinct CDR3 sequences, with approximately 60% as singletons. After removal of 6 bases from V and 4 bases from J, the junction contained 5 bases not matched to a gene. Germline lookup yields CDR1 SQVTM and CDR2 ANQGSEA. This CDR3 contains 13 residues. The rearrangement joins TRBV29-1 to TRBJ2-3, with 9 nucleotides matching TRBD2. This TCR was recovered from a man aged 18 to 29 in good health. Sequencing was performed on blood. The CDR3 spells CSVSGRTADTQYF. Written as DNA, the CDR3 is TGCAGCGTAAGCGGGAGGACCGCAGATACGCAGTATTTT.